This TCR beta chain emerged from a study of blood T cell repertoires in COVID-19. Authors' processing steps: For nucleated cells, counts were estimated from reference gene primer amplification. Sequencing used immunoSEQ multiplex PCR; TCRdb keeps in-frame clones, though not all of them. The DNA was the basis for D and trimming; V, J and clone size are from that table. The profile shows roughly 310,000 clones, roughly 90% of them singletons. Germline V lookup: CDR1 GTSNPN, CDR2 SVGIG (reference sequence). Trimming cost V 1 base and J 4 bases; bases outside gene matches: 13. This CDR3 comprises 18 residues.

The sequence was obtained from a woman aged 30 to 39 with COVID-19, enrolled during active disease. The rearrangement joins TRBV30 to TRBJ1-5; 10 nucleotides align to TRBD1. Sample: peripheral blood. DNA of the CDR3: TGTGCCTGGAGTGCCCAGACAGGGGGCGCGTCGGGAAATCAGCCCCAGCATTTT. Translated, it gives CAWSAQTGGASGNQPQHF. Variable domain in full (rest from reference TRBV30 and TRBJ1-5): SQTIHQWPATLVQPVGSPLSLECTVEGTSNPNLYWYRQAAGRGLQLLFYSVGIGQISSEVPQNLSASRPQDRQFILSSKKLLLSDSGFYLCAWSAQTGGASGNQPQHFGDGTRLSIL.